The entry below gives a single TCR beta chain sequence along with its context. There is no known antigen for this receptor. There are no base qualities to consult, and no much larger clone falls within one base. Including the terminal cysteine and phenylalanine, the CDR3 comprises 15 residues. Just the 45-base CDR3 DNA is kept, in frame starting at base 1. V is reduced by 3 bases and J by 3 bases, leaving a spacing of 11 bases between them. Per the germline V gene (reference sequence), MNHEY is the CDR1 and SMNVEV is the CDR2. Collaborating institutions collected whole blood in K2EDTA tubes following their own protocols. For TCRbeta analysis, collaborators shipped samples as frozen whole blood, isolated PBMCs, or DNA extracted from either of those sample types. TCRbeta CDR3 regions were amplified from genomic DNA using the immunoSEQ Assay, a bias-controlled multiplex PCR. In the source study's methods: The number of nucleated cells in each sample was estimated from the amplification of reference gene primers within the assay. Sequence reads were collapsed and filtered to measure the absolute abundance of every unique TCRbeta CDR3 rearrangement. Productive Simpson clonality was computed per sample as the square root of Simpson's diversity index over productive rearrangements. TCRdb limited this immuneACCESS table to in-frame rearrangements with V and J called. A share of clones is missing; checked studies link under half to unresolved V genes, and the rest is unexplained. The D gene and trimming were derived from the DNA, and the V and J assignments and clone size from that table. The sample includes 120,000 or so clones, with 80% to 90% observed a single time. Together, the top ten hold roughly a quarter of the sample.

The sample comes from a study of blood T cell repertoires in COVID-19 (dated by TCRdb to 2018 to 2021). Regarding the study in general: Collaborator samples came from the United States, Italy and Spain and covered acute and convalescent phases of COVID-19. The repertoires were released in a freely available public database meant as a resource for research on the immune response to SARS-CoV-2. A de-identified subject ID, COVID-19 status, age in years and sex were almost always included in the sample metadata. The prospective study material was composed of cDNA or gDNA derived from T cells, B-cell-depleted T cells, or PBMCs. Where available, HLA class I and class II types were taken from metadata supplied by the sample provider and were not determined by assay-based typing. The dataset comprised deeply sampled blood TCRbeta repertoires from subjects exposed to, actively infected with, or recovered from COVID-19. The samples were drawn from the first 160 participants of the ongoing ImmuneRACE study and from more than 1,000 subjects provided by 6 global collaborators.

General study outcomes and caveats: The amount of clinical and demographic metadata varied by source and participant and was provided uncurated.

This TCR was recovered from a man aged 65-85 years with active or convalescent COVID-19. This sequence uses TRBV27 and TRBJ2-2; TRBD1 is a possible D gene, resting on 5 matching bases. Sequencing input: peripheral blood. The nucleotide sequence reads TGTGCCAGCAGTTTGGAAGGGGCGCACACCGGGGAGCTGTTTTTT. Translated, it gives CASSLEGAHTGELFF.